A single sample is the source of the 28 T cell receptor beta chains below, sequenced in a study of T cells in Graves' hyperthyroidism and ophthalmopathy. From RNA transcripts, TCR beta CDR3 regions were amplified. The TCR CDR3 was amplified in a first-round RT-PCR using the HTBI primer set. TCRdb independently ran MiXCR on the multiplex PCR reads; one entry per CDR3 protein. The data contain about 500,000 distinct CDR3 sequences, about 16% of them seen just once; the ten biggest clones take up around 32%. Sequenced sample: blood. The receptor source for this set is a woman aged 25-40 years with Graves' ophthalmopathy.

The chain couples TRBV4-3 to TRBJ2-1, with 7 bases fitting TRBD2. CDR3 length: 18 residues. The germline V gene encodes CDR1 LGHNA and CDR2 YSLEER. Trimming took 1 base from V and 0 from J; bases not matched to a gene: 9. The CDR3 spells CASSQVRAGETSYNEQFF. The CDR3 DNA reads as TGCGCCAGCAGCCAAGTACGGGCGGGAGAGACCTCCTACAATGAGCAGTTCTTC.

As to this clonotype: Being one base from a much bigger clone, this may be a read error. The chain joins TRBV28 to TRBJ1-2; D is undetermined. This CDR3 has 13 residues. V was pared by 5 bases and J by 8 bases, with 15 bases between. Germline-derived CDR1 and CDR2 are MDHEN and SYDVKM. The CDR3 DNA reads as TGTGCCAGCAGTCGCGTCAGTGGAGGAGGCTACACCTTC. It is translated as CASSRVSGGGYTF.

The J gene is TRBJ2-1, the V gene TRBV19; D is perhaps TRBD2 (6 bases). The CDR3 sequence is 16 residues long. Germline values: CDR1 LNHDA, CDR2 SQIVND (reference sequence). The V gene lost 6 bases and the J gene lost 0 bases, with 15 bases spanning the gap. CDR3 sequence: CASRTAGPRSYNEQFF. CDR3 nucleotide sequence: TGTGCCAGTAGGACTGCGGGACCCCGCTCCTACAATGAGCAGTTCTTC.

A few counts support this clonotype. The chain uses TRBV7-3 and TRBJ1-6; D is uncertain. This CDR3 is built from 13 residues. Germline V lookup: CDR1 SGHTA, CDR2 FQGTGA. V was cut by 0 bases and J by 10 bases, with 7 bases left in between. CDR3 nucleotides: TGTGCCAGCAGCTTAACCTTGAGGTCACCCCTCCACTTT. This sequence encodes CASSLTLRSPLHF.

This clonotype was found a few times. The chain links TRBV29-1 to TRBJ1-4, with a possible D match to TRBD1 (5 bases). The CDR3 totals 14 residues. V was cut by 3 bases and J by 9 bases, with 17 bases left in between. Germline V lookup: CDR1 SQVTM, CDR2 ANQGSEA. The CDR3 region has the DNA TGCAGCGTTGAGTTCGGTGCCCCGGGGCAAAAACTGTTTTTT. Its protein product is CSVEFGAPGQKLFF.

Of note for this clonotype: The conserved phenylalanine or tryptophan normally closing the CDR3 is absent here, so this likely arose from a read error. The chain couples TRBV7-9 to TRBJ1-1, with no clear D. V dropped 6 bases and J dropped 4 bases, with 12 bases sitting between them. The CDR3 is 13 amino acids. Germline V CDR1 and CDR2: SEHNR, FQNEAQ (reference sequence). The CDR3 nucleotides are TGTGCCAGCAGTCCCCCGGGTTCCACTGAAGCTTTCCTT. It encodes CASSPPGSTEAFL.

J is TRBJ1-5 and V is TRBV4-3; D not certain. CDR3 length: 15 amino acids. V was shortened by 0 bases and J by 3 bases, with 9 bases between the two germline ends. Germline CDR1 LGHNA, CDR2 YSLEER. CDR3 coding DNA: TGCGCCAGCAGCCAAGATGGCCAAATCAATCAGCCCCAGCATTTT. It is translated as CASSQDGQINQPQHF.

This chain links TRBV20-1 with TRBJ2-4; D is undetermined. Trimming shortened V by 2 bases and J by 1 base, and 9 bases separated the two germline ends. The CDR3 runs to 14 residues. CDR1 DFQATT and CDR2 SNEGSKA come from the germline V gene (reference sequence). CDR3 residues: CSARLGNAKNIQYF. CDR3 in DNA: TGCAGTGCTAGATTAGGGAATGCCAAAAACATTCAGTACTTC.

This clonotype was seen at least ten times. The rearrangement links TRBV12-3 or TRBV12-4 to TRBJ2-2; D is perhaps TRBD1 or TRBD2 (5 bases each). The CDR3 extends over 19 amino acids. Between the trimmed V and J ends, which lost 0 bases and 3 bases, there was a span of 20 bases. CDR3 in DNA: TGTGCCAGCAGTTTAGCCCCTCCCCTGGGGGAGCCTCACACCGGGGAGCTGTTTTTT. Protein sequence: CASSLAPPLGEPHTGELFF.

At least ten counts were recorded for this clonotype. The rearrangement uses TRBV18 and TRBJ2-7, with TRBD2 identical over 14 bases. Losses at the gene ends were 4 bases for V and 6 bases for J; bases not matched to a gene: 8. This CDR3 has 16 residues. Germline-derived CDR1 and CDR2 are KGHSH and LQKENI. The CDR3, as DNA: TGTGCCAGCTCACAGGGGACTAGCGGGAGTTTTACCGAGCAGTACTTC. Translated, it gives CASSQGTSGSFTEQYF. Variable domain in full (rest from reference TRBV18 and TRBJ2-7): NAGVMQNPRHLVRRRGQEARLRCSPMKGHSHVYWYRQLPEEGLKFMVYLQKENIIDESGMPKERFSAEFPKEGPSILRIQQVVRGDSAAYFCASSQGTSGSFTEQYFGPGTRLTVT.

V usage is TRBV10-2 and J usage is TRBJ1-5; TRBD1 aligns across 8 bases. Losses at the gene ends were 6 bases for V and 6 bases for J; bases not matched to a gene: 7. Looked up from germline, CDR1 is WSHSY and CDR2 is SAAADI. This CDR3 comprises 14 residues. The CDR3 is CASSDQGAGQPQHF. The CDR3 nucleotides are TGCGCCAGCAGCGATCAGGGGGCTGGTCAGCCCCAGCATTTT.

This clonotype was recorded many times. The genes are TRBV6-1 and TRBJ1-2; D unclear. Germline V gene sequence: CDR1 MNHNS, CDR2 SASEGT. The CDR3 totals 13 residues. The germline V and J ends were trimmed by 2 bases and 7 bases, with 11 bases remaining between them. Written as DNA, the CDR3 is TGTGCCAGCAGTGAATCTGGGATTGGTGGCTACACCTTC. It encodes CASSESGIGGYTF.

This clonotype came up a few times. The chain couples TRBV27 to TRBJ1-1; 7 nucleotides align to TRBD1. Germline V gene sequence: CDR1 MNHEY, CDR2 SMNVEV (reference sequence). With 1 base clipped from V and 5 bases from J, the junction kept 13 bases outside the gene matches. The CDR3 loop spans 17 amino acids. CDR3: CASSLLGQRASGTEAFF. The CDR3 region has the DNA TGTGCCAGCAGTTTATTGGGACAGAGGGCGTCAGGGACTGAAGCTTTCTTT.

The chain links TRBV28 to TRBJ1-5; unclear D gene. The CDR3 contains 15 residues. In germline, CDR1 is MDHEN, CDR2 SYDVKM. Trimming took 2 bases from V and 2 from J, leaving 10 bases between them. As DNA, the CDR3 is TGTGCCAGCAGTTTAAGTGGTTTAGGCAATCAGCCCCAGCATTTT. This translates into CASSLSGLGNQPQHF.

Ten or more counts support this clonotype. V is TRBV7-2 and J is TRBJ2-5; the D is unclear. V lost 2 bases and J 4 bases, leaving 8 bases between the germline ends. Per the germline V gene, CDR1 is SGHTA and CDR2 is FQGNSA. This CDR3 spans 13 amino acids. CDR3 DNA sequence: TGTGCCAGCAGCTTACGGCCCCGAGAGACCCAGTACTTC. Protein sequence: CASSLRPRETQYF.

This clonotype was seen a few times. The rearrangement uses TRBV5-1 and TRBJ2-2; D is unresolved. Germline values: CDR1 SGHRS, CDR2 YFSETQ. CDR3 size: 13 residues. With 2 bases removed from V and 8 bases from J, the gap between germline ends came to 10 bases. The CDR3 loop is CASSLVGEGELFF. DNA of the CDR3: TGCGCCAGCAGCTTAGTTGGAGAAGGGGAGCTGTTTTTT.

This clonotype was seen ten or more times. The CDR3 reads CATSGEGGDRDEQFF. The CDR3 DNA follows: TGTGCCACCAGTGGGGAGGGAGGGGATAGGGATGAGCAGTTCTTC. The V call is TRBV24-1, the J call TRBJ2-1; the match to TRBD2 covers 7 bases. From germline, CDR1 is KGHDR and CDR2 SFDVKD. Unmatched junction bases numbered 11, after V lost 5 bases and J lost 8 bases. CDR3 length: 15 residues.

This clonotype occurred a few times. The junction departs from the called germline gene at one end, perhaps through a read error. V and J are TRBV11-2 and TRBJ2-1; 10 bases match TRBD2. The germline V gene encodes CDR1 SGHAT and CDR2 FQNNGV. CDR3 length equals 15 residues. CDR3 coding DNA: TGTGCCAGCAGCTTTGGGGAAGCGGGGGGGAATGAGCAGTTCTTT. Residues: CASSFGEAGGNEQFF.

The rearrangement joins TRBV12-3 or TRBV12-4 to TRBJ2-1; 7 bases align to TRBD2. Trimming cost V 4 bases and J 7 bases; bases outside gene matches: 4. CDR3 size: 13 residues. The CDR3 spells CASSSSGMNEQFF. CDR3 nucleotides: TGTGCCAGCAGTTCAAGCGGGATGAATGAGCAGTTCTTC.

The table lists this clonotype with many counts. The rearrangement links TRBV7-2 to TRBJ2-5; the match to TRBD1 covers 10 bases. CDR1 and CDR2 (germline): SGHTA, FQGNSA. V lost 5 bases, J lost 5 bases, and 5 bases stayed unmatched. This CDR3 comprises 14 residues. The CDR3 DNA reads as TGTGCCAGCAGCGGAGGGACAGGGGAGGAGACCCAGTACTTC. It translates to CASSGGTGEETQYF.

This clonotype was counted between two and nine times. The gene calls are TRBV4-1 and TRBJ2-1, with 12 nucleotides matching TRBD2. Germline loops: CDR1 MGHRA, CDR2 YSYEKL. J gave up 4 bases and V 4 bases, and 5 bases lay outside the gene matches. The CDR3 has 16 residues. The CDR3 sequence is CASSPGLAGIYNEQFF. The DNA for the CDR3 is TGCGCCAGCAGCCCCGGACTAGCGGGAATTTACAATGAGCAGTTCTTC.

This clonotype was seen repeatedly, ten times or more. V is TRBV18 and J is TRBJ2-7; no reliable D call. The germline V and J ends were trimmed by 1 base and 2 bases, with 9 bases remaining between them. The CDR3 covers 14 residues. Germline-derived CDR1 and CDR2 are KGHSH and LQKENI. The CDR3 loop reads CASSPRGGTYEQYF. The CDR3 DNA sequence: TGTGCCAGCTCACCACGTGGCGGCACCTACGAGCAGTACTTC. Full variable domain (rest looked up from reference TRBV18 and TRBJ2-7): NAGVMQNPRHLVRRRGQEARLRCSPMKGHSHVYWYRQLPEEGLKFMVYLQKENIIDESGMPKERFSAEFPKEGPSILRIQQVVRGDSAAYFCASSPRGGTYEQYFGPGTRLTVT.

This clonotype has a count of ten or more. The chain uses TRBV4-2 and TRBJ2-7, with a weak D call TRBD2 (7 bases). CDR1 and CDR2 from the germline V gene are LGHNA and YNFKEQ. The CDR3 is 15 amino acids. The V gene lost 0 bases and the J gene lost 4 bases, with 13 bases spanning the gap. The DNA of the CDR3 is TGTGCCAGCAGCCAAGAAGGAGGGGGGGATTACGAGCAGTACTTC. Translated: CASSQEGGGDYEQYF.

Remarks on this clonotype: A junction end diverges from the germline sequence, so it may reflect a read error. The chain recombines TRBV6-2 or TRBV6-3 with TRBJ2-1, with D hard to call. The germline CDR1 and CDR2 sequences are MNHEY and SVGEGT. CDR3 size: 14 residues. CDR3 loop: CASATWSSYNEQCF. DNA of the CDR3: TGTGCCAGTGCCACCTGGAGCTCCTACAATGAGCAGTGCTTC.

This clonotype was observed a few times. V and J are TRBV5-1 and TRBJ2-5; D is unresolved. Germline V gene sequence: CDR1 SGHRS, CDR2 YFSETQ. The germline V and J ends were trimmed by 6 bases and 2 bases, with 5 bases remaining between them. The CDR3 runs to 11 residues. CDR3 sequence (DNA): TGCGCCAGCACCAGGCAAGAGACCCAGTACTTC. Protein product: CASTRQETQYF.

This clonotype was observed at least ten times. The rearrangement links TRBV30 to TRBJ1-1; D gene unclear. Germline-derived CDR1 and CDR2 are GTSNPN and SVGIG (reference sequence). Trimming pared 0 bases from V and 10 bases from J, leaving 15 bases between. The CDR3 consists of 13 residues. CDR3 nucleotides: TGTGCCTGGAGTGTATTAATCGGGGAAACAGCTTTCTTT. Translated, it gives CAWSVLIGETAFF.

The genes are TRBV27 and TRBJ2-7, with 7 bases that match TRBD2. The CDR3 sequence is 14 residues long. The germline V gene encodes CDR1 MNHEY and CDR2 SMNVEV (reference sequence). Unmatched junction bases numbered 6, after V lost 6 bases and J lost 1 base. This CDR3 reads CASSPSGPSYEQYF. In nucleotides, the CDR3 is TGTGCCAGCAGCCCTAGCGGCCCTTCCTACGAGCAGTACTTC.

This clonotype was recorded a few times. This sequence joins TRBV7-3 and TRBJ2-2; perhaps D is TRBD1 or TRBD2 (5 bases each). The length of the CDR3 is 14 residues. V was pared by 6 bases and J by 4 bases, with 12 bases between. Germline-derived CDR1 and CDR2 are SGHTA and FQGTGA. DNA of the CDR3: TGTGCCAGCAGGCCCGGGACGGCCACCGGGGAGCTGTTTTTT. This translates into CASRPGTATGELFF.